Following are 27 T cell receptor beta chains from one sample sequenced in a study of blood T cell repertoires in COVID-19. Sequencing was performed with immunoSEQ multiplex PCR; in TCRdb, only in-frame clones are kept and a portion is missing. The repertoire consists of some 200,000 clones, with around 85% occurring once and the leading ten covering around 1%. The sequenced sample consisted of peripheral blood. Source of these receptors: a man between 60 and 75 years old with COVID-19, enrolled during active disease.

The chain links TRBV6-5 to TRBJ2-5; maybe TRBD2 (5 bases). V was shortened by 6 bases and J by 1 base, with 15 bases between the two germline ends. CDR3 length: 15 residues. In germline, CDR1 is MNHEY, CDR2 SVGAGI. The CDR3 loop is CASSRPRLLQETQYF. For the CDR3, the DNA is TGTGCCAGCAGCCGTCCGAGACTACTCCAAGAGACCCAGTACTTC.

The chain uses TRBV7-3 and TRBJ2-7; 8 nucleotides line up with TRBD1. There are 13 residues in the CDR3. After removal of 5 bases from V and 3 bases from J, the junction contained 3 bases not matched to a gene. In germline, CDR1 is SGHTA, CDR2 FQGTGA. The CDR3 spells CASSITGGYEQYF. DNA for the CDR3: TGTGCCAGCAGCATTACAGGGGGCTACGAGCAGTACTTC.

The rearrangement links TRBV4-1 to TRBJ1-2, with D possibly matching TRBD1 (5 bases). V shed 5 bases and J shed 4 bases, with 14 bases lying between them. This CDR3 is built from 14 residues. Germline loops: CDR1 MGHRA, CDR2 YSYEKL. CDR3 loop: CASSSTGTGYGYTF. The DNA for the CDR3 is TGCGCCAGCAGCTCGACTGGGACTGGCTATGGCTACACCTTC.

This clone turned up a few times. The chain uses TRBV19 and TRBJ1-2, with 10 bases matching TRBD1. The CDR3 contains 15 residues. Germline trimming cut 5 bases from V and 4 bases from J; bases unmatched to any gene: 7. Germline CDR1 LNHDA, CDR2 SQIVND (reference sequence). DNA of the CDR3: TGTGCCAGTAGTCCGGGGACAGGGGATATCTATGGCTACACCTTC. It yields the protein CASSPGTGDIYGYTF. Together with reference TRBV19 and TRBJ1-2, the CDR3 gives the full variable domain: DGGITQSPKYLFRKEGQNVTLSCEQNLNHDAMYWYRQDPGQGLRLIYYSQIVNDFQKGDIAEGYSVSREKKESFPLTVTSAQKNPTAFYLCASSPGTGDIYGYTFGSGTRLTVV.

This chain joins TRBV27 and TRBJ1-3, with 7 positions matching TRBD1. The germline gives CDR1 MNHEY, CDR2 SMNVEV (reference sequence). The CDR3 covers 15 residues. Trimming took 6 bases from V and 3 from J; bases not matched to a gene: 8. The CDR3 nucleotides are TGTGCCAGCAGCTCAACTGACAGGGTTGGAAACACCATATATTTT. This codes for CASSSTDRVGNTIYF.

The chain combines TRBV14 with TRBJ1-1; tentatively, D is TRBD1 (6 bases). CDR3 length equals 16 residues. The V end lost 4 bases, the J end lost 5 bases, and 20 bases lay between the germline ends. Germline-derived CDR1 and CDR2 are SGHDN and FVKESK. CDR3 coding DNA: TGTGCCAGCAGCCCCCCAGGACAGATGCGGATGACTGAAGCTTTCTTT. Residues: CASSPPGQMRMTEAFF.

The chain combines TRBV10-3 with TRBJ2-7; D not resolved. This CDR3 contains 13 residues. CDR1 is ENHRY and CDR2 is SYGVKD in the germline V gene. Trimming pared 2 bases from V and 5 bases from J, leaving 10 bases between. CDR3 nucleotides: TGTGCCATCAGTGAGACCCACTTGAACGAGCAGTACTTC. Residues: CAISETHLNEQYF.

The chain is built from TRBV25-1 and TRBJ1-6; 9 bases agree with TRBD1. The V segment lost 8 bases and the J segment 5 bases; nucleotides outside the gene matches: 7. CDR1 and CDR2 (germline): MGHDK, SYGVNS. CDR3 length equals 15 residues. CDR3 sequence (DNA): TGTGCCAGCGGAGCGACAGGGGGACATAATTCACCCCTCCACTTT. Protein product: CASGATGGHNSPLHF.

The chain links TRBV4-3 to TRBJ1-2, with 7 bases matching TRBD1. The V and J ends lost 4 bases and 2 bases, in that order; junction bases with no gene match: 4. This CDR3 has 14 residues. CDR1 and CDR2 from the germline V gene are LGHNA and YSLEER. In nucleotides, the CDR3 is TGCGCCAGCAGCCCAAGGACAGGCAACTATGGCTACACCTTC. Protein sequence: CASSPRTGNYGYTF.

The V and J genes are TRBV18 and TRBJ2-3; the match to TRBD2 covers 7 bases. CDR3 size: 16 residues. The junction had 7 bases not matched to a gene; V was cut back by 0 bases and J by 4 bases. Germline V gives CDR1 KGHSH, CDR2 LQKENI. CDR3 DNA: TGTGCCAGCTCACCACCGAGGCGGGAGAGGGCAGATACGCAGTATTTT. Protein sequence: CASSPPRRERADTQYF.

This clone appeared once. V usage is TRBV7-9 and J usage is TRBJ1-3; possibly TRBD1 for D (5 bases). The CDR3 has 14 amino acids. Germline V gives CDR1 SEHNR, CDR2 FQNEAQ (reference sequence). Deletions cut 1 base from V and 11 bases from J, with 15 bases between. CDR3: CASSLGTTGFPIYF. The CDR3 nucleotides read TGTGCCAGCAGCTTAGGGACAACGGGTTTTCCCATATATTTT.

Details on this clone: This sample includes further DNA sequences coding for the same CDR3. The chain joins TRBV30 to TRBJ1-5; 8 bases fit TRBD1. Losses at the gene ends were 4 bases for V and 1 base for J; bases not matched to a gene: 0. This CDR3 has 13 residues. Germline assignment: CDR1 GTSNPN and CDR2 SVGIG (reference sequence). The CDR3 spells CAWTGGSNQPQHF. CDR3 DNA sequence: TGTGCCTGGACAGGGGGCAGCAATCAGCCCCAGCATTTT.

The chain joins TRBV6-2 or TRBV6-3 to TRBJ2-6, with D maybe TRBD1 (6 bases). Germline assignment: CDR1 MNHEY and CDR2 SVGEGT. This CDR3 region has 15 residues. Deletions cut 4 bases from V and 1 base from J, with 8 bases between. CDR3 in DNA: TGTGCCAGCAGTTGGGACACTTCTGGGGCCAACGTCCTGACTTTC. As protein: CASSWDTSGANVLTF.

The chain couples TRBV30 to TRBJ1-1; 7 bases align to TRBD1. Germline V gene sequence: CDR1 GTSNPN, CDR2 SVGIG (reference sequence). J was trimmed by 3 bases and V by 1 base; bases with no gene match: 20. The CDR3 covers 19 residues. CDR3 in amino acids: CAWSGIGDRMVGLDTEAFF. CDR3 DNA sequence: TGTGCCTGGAGTGGGATTGGGGACAGAATGGTGGGCTTGGACACTGAAGCTTTCTTT.

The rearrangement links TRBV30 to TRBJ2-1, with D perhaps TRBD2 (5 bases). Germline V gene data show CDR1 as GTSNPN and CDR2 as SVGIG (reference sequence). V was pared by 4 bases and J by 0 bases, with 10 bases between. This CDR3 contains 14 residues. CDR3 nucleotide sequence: TGTGCCTGGAAGTCGGACTCCTCCTACAATGAGCAGTTCTTC. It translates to CAWKSDSSYNEQFF.

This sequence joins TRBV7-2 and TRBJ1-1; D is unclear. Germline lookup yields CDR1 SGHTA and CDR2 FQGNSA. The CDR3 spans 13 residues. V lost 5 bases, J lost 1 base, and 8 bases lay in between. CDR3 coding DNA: TGTGCCAGCAGCATTGTCCGGAACACTGAAGCTTTCTTT. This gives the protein CASSIVRNTEAFF.

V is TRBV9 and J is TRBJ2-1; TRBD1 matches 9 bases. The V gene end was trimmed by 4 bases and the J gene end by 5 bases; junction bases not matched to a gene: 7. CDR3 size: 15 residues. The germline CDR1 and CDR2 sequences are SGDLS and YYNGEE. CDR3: CASSPRDRVNNEQFF. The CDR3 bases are TGTGCCAGCAGCCCCCGGGACAGGGTCAACAATGAGCAGTTCTTC.

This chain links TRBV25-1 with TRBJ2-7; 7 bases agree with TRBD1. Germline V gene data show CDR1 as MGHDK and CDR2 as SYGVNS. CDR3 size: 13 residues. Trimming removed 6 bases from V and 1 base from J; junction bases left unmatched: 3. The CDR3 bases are TGTGCCAGCAGCGGCAGGGGGTCCTACGAGCAGTACTTC. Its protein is CASSGRGSYEQYF.

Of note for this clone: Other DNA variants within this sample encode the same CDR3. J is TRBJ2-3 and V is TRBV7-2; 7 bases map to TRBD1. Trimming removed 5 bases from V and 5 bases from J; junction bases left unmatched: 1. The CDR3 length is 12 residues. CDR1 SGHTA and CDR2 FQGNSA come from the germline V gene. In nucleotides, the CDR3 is TGTGCCAGCAGCCCAGGGGGAGATACGCAGTATTTT. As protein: CASSPGGDTQYF.

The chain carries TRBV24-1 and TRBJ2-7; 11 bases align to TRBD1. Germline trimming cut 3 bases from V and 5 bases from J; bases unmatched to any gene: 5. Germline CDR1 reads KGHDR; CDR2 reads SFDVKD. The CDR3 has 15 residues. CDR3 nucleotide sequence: TGTGCCACCAGTGATCCTAGGACAGGGGGCGACGAGCAGTACTTC. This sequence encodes CATSDPRTGGDEQYF.

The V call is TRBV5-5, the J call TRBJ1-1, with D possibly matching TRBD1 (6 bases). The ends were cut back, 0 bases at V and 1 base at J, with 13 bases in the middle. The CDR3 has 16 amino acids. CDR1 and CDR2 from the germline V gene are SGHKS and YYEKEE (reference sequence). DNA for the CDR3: TGTGCCAGCAGCTTGGGAAGGGGGAGCGAGAACACTGAAGCTTTCTTT. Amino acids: CASSLGRGSENTEAFF.

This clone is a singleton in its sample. The CDR3 protein is CATSRDGESSGNTIYF. Written as DNA, the CDR3 is TGTGCCACCAGCAGAGACGGGGAATCCTCTGGAAACACCATATATTTT. The chain combines TRBV15 with TRBJ1-3; D unclear. This CDR3 has 16 amino acids. Germline assignment: CDR1 LNHNV and CDR2 YYDKDF (reference sequence). V was clipped by 0 bases and J by 0 bases, with 9 bases between them.

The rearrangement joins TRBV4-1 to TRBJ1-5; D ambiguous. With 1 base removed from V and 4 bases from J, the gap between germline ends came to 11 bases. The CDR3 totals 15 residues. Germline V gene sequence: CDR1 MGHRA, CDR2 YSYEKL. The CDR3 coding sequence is TGCGCCAGCAGCCAAGCAGGCACCAGGAATCAGCCCCAGCATTTT. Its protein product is CASSQAGTRNQPQHF.

The CDR3 loop is CASSQGGGQPQHF. The DNA for the CDR3 is TGTGCCAGCAGCCAAGGGGGCGGCCAGCCCCAGCATTTT. This chain uses TRBV3-1 (or the pseudogene TRBV3-2) with TRBJ1-5; weak D call: TRBD1 (5 bases). The CDR3 sequence is 13 residues long. Per the germline V gene, CDR1 is LGHDT and CDR2 is YNNKEL (reference sequence). The V end was cut by 1 base, the J end by 7 bases, with 8 bases between.

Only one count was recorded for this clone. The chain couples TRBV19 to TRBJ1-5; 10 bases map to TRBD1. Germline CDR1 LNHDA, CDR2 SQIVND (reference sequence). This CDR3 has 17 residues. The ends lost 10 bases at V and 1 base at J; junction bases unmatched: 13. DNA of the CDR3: TGTGCCACCCGACAGGGGGCCACAGTGATGAGCAATCAGCCCCAGCATTTT. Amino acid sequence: CATRQGATVMSNQPQHF.

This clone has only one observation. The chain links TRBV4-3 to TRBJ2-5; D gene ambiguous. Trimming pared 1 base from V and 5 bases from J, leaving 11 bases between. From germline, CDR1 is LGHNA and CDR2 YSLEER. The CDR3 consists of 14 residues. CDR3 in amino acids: CASSQVREMETQYF. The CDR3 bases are TGCGCCAGCAGCCAAGTCCGCGAGATGGAGACCCAGTACTTC.

CDR3 region: CASSFSRGQKSNYGYTF. The CDR3 DNA reads TGTGCCAGCAGTTTTTCCCGGGGACAGAAAAGTAACTATGGCTACACCTTC. V usage is TRBV27 and J usage is TRBJ1-2; 7 bases are shared with TRBD1. CDR1 and CDR2 (germline): MNHEY, SMNVEV (reference sequence). The V segment lost 3 bases and the J segment 1 base; nucleotides outside the gene matches: 11. This CDR3 spans 17 amino acids.